At least ten counts were recorded for the clone carrying this T cell receptor beta chain. Those with hyperthyroidism were 18 to 65 years old, newly diagnosed, and ill for under 2 months. The blood specimen was taken at initial hyperthyroidism diagnosis, before any ophthalmopathy symptoms. CDR1 is SGHAT and CDR2 is FQDESV in the germline V gene (reference sequence). V lost 5 bases and J lost 4; bases outside the gene matches: 11. The CDR3 runs to 16 residues. This entry comes from a study of T cells in Graves' hyperthyroidism and ophthalmopathy. TCR beta CDR3 sequences were amplified from RNA transcripts. First-round RT-PCR of the TCR CDR3 relied on the HTBI primer set. TCRdb redid the calling of the multiplex PCR reads with MiXCR, one entry per CDR3 protein. The sample shows approximately 400,000 distinct CDR3 sequences, approximately 12% of them seen only once.

The chain uses TRBV11-1 and TRBJ2-1, with 7 nucleotides matching TRBD1. Sequencing was performed on blood. The TCR comes from a man younger than 40 with Graves' hyperthyroidism that later progressed to Graves' ophthalmopathy. CDR3 protein: CASSATTGDGYNEQFF. The DNA for the CDR3 is TGTGCCAGCAGCGCCACCACAGGGGACGGATACAATGAGCAGTTCTTC.